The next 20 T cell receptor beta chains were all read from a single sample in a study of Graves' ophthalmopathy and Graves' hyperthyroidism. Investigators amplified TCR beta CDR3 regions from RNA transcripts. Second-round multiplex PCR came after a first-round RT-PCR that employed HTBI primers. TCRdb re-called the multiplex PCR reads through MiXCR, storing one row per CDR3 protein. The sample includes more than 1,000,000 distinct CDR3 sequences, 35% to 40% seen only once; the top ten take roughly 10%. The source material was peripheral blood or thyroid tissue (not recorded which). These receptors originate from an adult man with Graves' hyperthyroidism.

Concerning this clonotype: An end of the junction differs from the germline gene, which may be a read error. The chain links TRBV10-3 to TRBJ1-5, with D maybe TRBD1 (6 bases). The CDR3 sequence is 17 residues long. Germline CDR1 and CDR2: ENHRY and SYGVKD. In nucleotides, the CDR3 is TGTGCCAGCAGTTACCCCCGGGGGCTGCGAAGCAATCAGCCCCAGCATTTT. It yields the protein CASSYPRGLRSNQPQHF.

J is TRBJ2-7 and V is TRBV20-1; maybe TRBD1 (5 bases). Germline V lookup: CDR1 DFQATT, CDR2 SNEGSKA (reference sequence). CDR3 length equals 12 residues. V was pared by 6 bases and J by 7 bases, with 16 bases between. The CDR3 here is CSANGQGSEQYF. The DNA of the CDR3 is TGCAGTGCCAACGGGCAGGGTTCGGAGCAGTACTTC.

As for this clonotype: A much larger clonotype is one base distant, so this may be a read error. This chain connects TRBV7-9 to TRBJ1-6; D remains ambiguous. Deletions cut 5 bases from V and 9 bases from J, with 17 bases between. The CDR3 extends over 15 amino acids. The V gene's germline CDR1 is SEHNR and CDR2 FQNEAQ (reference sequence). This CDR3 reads CASSMYPGMGSPLHF. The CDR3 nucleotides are TGTGCCAGCAGCATGTATCCAGGAATGGGTTCACCCCTCCACTTT.

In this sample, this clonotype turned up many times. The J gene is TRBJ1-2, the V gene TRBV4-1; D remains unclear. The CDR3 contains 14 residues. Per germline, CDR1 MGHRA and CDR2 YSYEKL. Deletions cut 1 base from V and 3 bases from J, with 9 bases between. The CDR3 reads CASSQGTRDYGYTF. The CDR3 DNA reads TGCGCCAGCAGCCAAGGAACGAGAGACTATGGCTACACCTTC.

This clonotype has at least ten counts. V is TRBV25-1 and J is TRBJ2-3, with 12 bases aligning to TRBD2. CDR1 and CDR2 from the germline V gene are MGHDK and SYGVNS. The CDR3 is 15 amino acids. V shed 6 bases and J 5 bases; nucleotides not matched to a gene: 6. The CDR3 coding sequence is TGTGCCAGCAGCCCCCTAGCGGGAGGGCAAGATACGCAGTATTTT. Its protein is CASSPLAGGQDTQYF.

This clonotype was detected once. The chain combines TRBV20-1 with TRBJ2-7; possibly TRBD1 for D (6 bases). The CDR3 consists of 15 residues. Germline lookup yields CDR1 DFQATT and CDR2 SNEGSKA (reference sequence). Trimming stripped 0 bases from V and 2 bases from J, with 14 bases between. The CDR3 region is CSARDRLGGTYEQYF. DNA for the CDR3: TGCAGTGCTAGAGATCGTTTAGGGGGTACCTACGAGCAGTACTTC.

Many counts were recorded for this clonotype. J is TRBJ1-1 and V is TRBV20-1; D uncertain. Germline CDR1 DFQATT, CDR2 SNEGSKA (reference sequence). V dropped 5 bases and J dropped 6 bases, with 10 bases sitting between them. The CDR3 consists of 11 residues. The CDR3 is CSASRQAEAFF. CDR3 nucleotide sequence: TGCAGTGCTTCAAGGCAGGCTGAAGCTTTCTTT.

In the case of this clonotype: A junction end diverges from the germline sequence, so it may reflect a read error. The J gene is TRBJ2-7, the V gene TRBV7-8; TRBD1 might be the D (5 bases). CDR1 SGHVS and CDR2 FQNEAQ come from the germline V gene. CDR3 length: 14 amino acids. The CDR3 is CASSRGRGSYEQHF. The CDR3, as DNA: TGTGCCAGCAGTAGGGGTAGGGGCTCCTACGAGCAGCACTTC.

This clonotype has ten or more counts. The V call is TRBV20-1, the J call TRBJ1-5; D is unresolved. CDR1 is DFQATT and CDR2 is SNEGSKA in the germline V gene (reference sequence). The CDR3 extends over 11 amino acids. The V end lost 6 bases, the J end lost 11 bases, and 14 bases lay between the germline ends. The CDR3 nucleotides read TGCAGTGCCAAACAATCATTTTCCCAGCATTTT. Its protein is CSAKQSFSQHF.

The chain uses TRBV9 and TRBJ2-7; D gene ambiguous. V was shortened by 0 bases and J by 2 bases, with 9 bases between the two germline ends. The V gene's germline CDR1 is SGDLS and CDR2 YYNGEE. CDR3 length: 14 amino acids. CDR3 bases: TGTGCCAGCAGCGTAGACGTGGGGACCTACGAGCAGTACTTC. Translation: CASSVDVGTYEQYF.

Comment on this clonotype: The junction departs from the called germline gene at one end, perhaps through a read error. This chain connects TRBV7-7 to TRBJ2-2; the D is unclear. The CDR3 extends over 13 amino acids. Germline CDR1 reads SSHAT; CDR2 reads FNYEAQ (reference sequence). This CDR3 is CASSPMWAGELFF. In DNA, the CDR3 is TGTGCTAGCAGCCCGATGTGGGCCGGGGAGCTGTTTTTT.

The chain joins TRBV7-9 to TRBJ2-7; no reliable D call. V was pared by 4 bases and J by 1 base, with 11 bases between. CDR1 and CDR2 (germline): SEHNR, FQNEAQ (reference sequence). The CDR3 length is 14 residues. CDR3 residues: CASSSPSQSYEQYF. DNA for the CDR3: TGTGCCAGCAGCTCCCCAAGTCAATCCTACGAGCAGTACTTC. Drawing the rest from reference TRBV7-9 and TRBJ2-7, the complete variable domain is DTGVSQNPRHKITKRGQNVTFRCDPISEHNRLYWYRQTLGQGPEFLTYFQNEAQLEKSRLLSDRFSAERPKGSFSTLEIQRTEQGDSAMYLCASSSPSQSYEQYFGPGTRLTVT.

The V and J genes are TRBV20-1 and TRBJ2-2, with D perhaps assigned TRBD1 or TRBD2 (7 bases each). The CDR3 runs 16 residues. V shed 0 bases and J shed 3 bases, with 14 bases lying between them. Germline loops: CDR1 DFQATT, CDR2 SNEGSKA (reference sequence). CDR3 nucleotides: TGCAGTGCTAGAGATCGGGCAGGGGGGGACACCGGGGAGCTGTTTTTT. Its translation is CSARDRAGGDTGELFF.

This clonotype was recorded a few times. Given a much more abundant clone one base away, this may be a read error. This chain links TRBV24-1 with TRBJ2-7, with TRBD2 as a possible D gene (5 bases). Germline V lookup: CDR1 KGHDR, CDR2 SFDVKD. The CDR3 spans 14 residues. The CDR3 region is CATSDPSSSYEQCF. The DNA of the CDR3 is TGTGCCACCAGTGACCCTAGCAGCTCCTACGAGCAGTGCTTC.

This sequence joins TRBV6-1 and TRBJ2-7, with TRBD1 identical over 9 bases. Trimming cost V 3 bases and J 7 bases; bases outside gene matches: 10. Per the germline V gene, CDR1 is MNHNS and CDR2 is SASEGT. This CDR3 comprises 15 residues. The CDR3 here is CASSDMKTGGDEQYF. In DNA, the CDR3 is TGTGCCAGCAGTGACATGAAGACAGGGGGTGATGAGCAGTACTTC.

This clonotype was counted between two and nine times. In DNA form, the CDR3 reads TGTGCCAGCAGTCCGCGGGCAAGCGGGGAGCTGTTTTTT. It yields the protein CASSPRASGELFF. The rearrangement joins TRBV12-3 or TRBV12-4 to TRBJ2-2; a weak D match, TRBD2 (5 bases). This CDR3 comprises 13 residues. The V end lost 5 bases, the J end lost 7 bases, and 11 bases lay between the germline ends.

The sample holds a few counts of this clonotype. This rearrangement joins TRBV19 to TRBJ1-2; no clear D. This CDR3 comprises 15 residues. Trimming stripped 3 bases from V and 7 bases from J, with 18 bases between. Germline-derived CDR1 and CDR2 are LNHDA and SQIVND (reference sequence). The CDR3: CASSISPRTICGYTF. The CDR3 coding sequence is TGTGCCAGTAGTATTAGTCCCAGGACGATCTGTGGCTACACCTTC.

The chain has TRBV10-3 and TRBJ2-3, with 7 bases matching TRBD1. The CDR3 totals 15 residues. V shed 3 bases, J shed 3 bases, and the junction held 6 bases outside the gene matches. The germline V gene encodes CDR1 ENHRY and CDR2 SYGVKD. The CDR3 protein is CAISETGALTDTQYF. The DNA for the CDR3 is TGTGCCATCAGTGAAACAGGGGCGCTTACAGATACGCAGTATTTT.

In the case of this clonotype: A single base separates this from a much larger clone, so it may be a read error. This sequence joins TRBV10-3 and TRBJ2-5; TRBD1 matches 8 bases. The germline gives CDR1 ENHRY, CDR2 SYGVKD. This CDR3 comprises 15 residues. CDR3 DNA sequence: TGTGCCAGCAGTGACCCCGACAGGGGCGGGGAGACCCAGTACTTC. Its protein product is CASSDPDRGGETQYF.

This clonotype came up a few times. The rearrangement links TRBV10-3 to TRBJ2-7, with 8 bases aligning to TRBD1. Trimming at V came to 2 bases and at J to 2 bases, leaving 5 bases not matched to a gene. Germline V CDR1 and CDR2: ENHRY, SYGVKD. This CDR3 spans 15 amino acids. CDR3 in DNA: TGTGCCATCAGTGAGGCCGGGACAGGCACCTACGAGCAGTACTTC. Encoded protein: CAISEAGTGTYEQYF.